A selection of T cell receptor beta chains follows, all from one sample in a study of blood T cell repertoires in COVID-19. Measured with immunoSEQ multiplex PCR; TCRdb has only the in-frame clones, and not every one. The sample records fewer than 200,000 clones, about nine tenths being singletons. The specimen was peripheral blood. The receptor source for this set is a woman in her sixties who had recovered from COVID-19. Each CDR3 is given with its conserved first and last residue. The D gene is left open where the match is weak. Expanded clones get a size class; other rows say once, few or many, or leave the size out.

v_gene	d_gene	j_gene	abundance	CDR3aa	CDR3nt
TRBV18	TRBD1	TRBJ1-1	-	CASSPQRGRSGTEAFF	TGTGCCAGCTCACCTCAAAGGGGGCGGAGTGGCACTGAAGCTTTCTTT
TRBV10-1	-	TRBJ2-5	-	CASSESCRGETQYF	TGCGCCAGCAGTGAGTCATGCAGGGGAGAGACCCAGTACTTC
TRBV19	-	TRBJ1-5	once	CASGSQRNQPQHF	TGTGCCAGCGGCTCCCAGAGGAATCAGCCCCAGCATTTT
TRBV6-4	TRBD1	TRBJ1-2	once	CASSDSLTGRSLDRMGGDYGYTF	TGTGCCAGCAGTGACTCCCTGACCGGACGATCGTTGGACAGGATGGGGGGCGACTATGGCTACACCTTC
TRBV6-5	TRBD1	TRBJ2-5	-	CASRTGVLETQYF	TGTGCCAGCAGAACAGGGGTTTTAGAGACCCAGTACTTC
TRBV5-1	TRBD1	TRBJ1-6	once	CASSPDRVYNSPLHF	TGCGCCAGCAGCCCGGACAGGGTCTATAATTCACCCCTCCACTTT
TRBV5-1	-	TRBJ1-5	-	CASSWGEGGNQPQHF	TGCGCCAGCAGCTGGGGCGAAGGGGGCAATCAGCCCCAGCATTTT
TRBV10-1	TRBD1	TRBJ2-1	-	CASSGGQGRSYNEQFF	TGCGCCAGCAGTGGAGGACAGGGACGCTCCTACAATGAGCAGTTCTTC
TRBV13	-	TRBJ1-1	-	CASSLGGLGRNTEAFF	TGTGCCAGCAGCTTAGGGGGGCTTGGAAGGAACACTGAAGCTTTCTTT
TRBV5-1	-	TRBJ1-2	-	CASSPGGAVGGYTF	TGCGCCAGCAGCCCCGGGGGGGCAGTTGGCGGCTACACCTTC
TRBV10-3	-	TRBJ1-4	few	CAISRASGGEKLFF	TGTGCCATCAGTAGGGCCAGCGGGGGTGAAAAACTGTTTTTT
TRBV5-1	TRBD1	TRBJ1-3	-	CASSLAPRGLGNTIYF	TGCGCCAGCAGCTTGGCACCCAGGGGGCTCGGAAACACCATATATTTT
TRBV12-3/TRBV12-4	-	TRBJ1-2	-	CASSLTEGGYTF	TGTGCCAGCAGCTTGACGGAGGGCGGCTACACCTTC
TRBV5-1	TRBD1	TRBJ2-3	-	CASKPGGGTDTQYF	TGCGCCAGTAAACCAGGGGGCGGCACAGATACGCAGTATTTT
TRBV6-1	-	TRBJ2-5	-	CASSEPGHPGGETQYF	TGTGCCAGCAGTGAACCGGGACATCCTGGGGGAGAGACCCAGTACTTC
TRBV7-9	-	TRBJ2-1	-	CASNNWRAGASYNEQFF	TGTGCCAGCAACAATTGGAGGGCCGGAGCCTCCTACAATGAGCAGTTCTTC
TRBV3-1/TRBV3-2	TRBD2	TRBJ2-5	-	CASSQVKMTGGYQETQYF	TGTGCCAGCAGCCAAGTGAAGATGACGGGGGGGTACCAAGAGACCCAGTACTTC
TRBV5-1	TRBD1	TRBJ1-1	-	CASSTNPGTGLLNTEAFF	TGCGCCAGCAGCACCAATCCCGGGACAGGGCTCCTGAACACTGAAGCTTTCTTT
TRBV28	TRBD2	TRBJ2-1	-	CASISSGGYNEQFF	TGTGCCAGCATCTCTAGCGGGGGCTACAATGAGCAGTTCTTC
TRBV9	TRBD1	TRBJ2-3	-	CASSVGTGARTDTQYF	TGTGCCAGCAGCGTAGGGACAGGCGCCCGCACAGATACGCAGTATTTT
TRBV5-5	-	TRBJ2-7	-	CASSLQVHSYEQYF	TGTGCCAGCAGCTTACAGGTTCACTCCTACGAGCAGTACTTC
TRBV5-1	TRBD1	TRBJ1-1	-	CASSPGTGTEAFF	TGCGCCAGCAGCCCCGGGACAGGGACTGAAGCTTTCTTT
TRBV7-9	-	TRBJ2-7	-	CASRKDSGDSYEQYF	TGTGCCAGCAGAAAAGACAGTGGGGACTCCTACGAGCAGTACTTC
TRBV19	TRBD1	TRBJ1-4	-	CASSTGQTTNEKLFF	TGTGCCAGTAGTACGGGACAGACAACTAATGAAAAACTGTTTTTT
TRBV19	-	TRBJ2-1	-	CASTGGAYNEQFF	TGTGCCAGTACTGGGGGCGCTTACAATGAGCAGTTCTTC
TRBV28	-	TRBJ1-6	-	CASSRPNPGYNSPLHF	TGTGCCAGCAGTAGGCCGAATCCAGGGTATAATTCACCCCTCCACTTT
TRBV29-1	-	TRBJ1-1	-	CSVGQENTEAFF	TGCAGCGTTGGGCAGGAGAACACTGAAGCTTTCTTT
TRBV6-2/TRBV6-3	TRBD1	TRBJ2-7	-	CASSYHATPGGGPYEQYF	TGTGCCAGCAGTTACCACGCTACCCCAGGGGGTGGGCCCTACGAGCAGTACTTC
TRBV5-1	-	TRBJ1-2	-	CASSPDTTYGYTF	TGCGCCAGCAGCCCCGACACGACATATGGCTACACCTTC
TRBV27	-	TRBJ1-4	-	CASSLSHRVDYEKLFF	TGTGCCAGCAGTTTGAGTCACCGGGTCGATTATGAAAAACTGTTTTTT
TRBV5-1	TRBD1	TRBJ1-1	-	CASSPGQGLMNTEAFF	TGCGCCAGCAGCCCCGGACAGGGGCTAATGAACACTGAAGCTTTCTTT
TRBV2	-	TRBJ1-5	-	CASSEEVPATGKHF	TGTGCCAGCAGTGAGGAGGTCCCAGCTACGGGTAAGCATTTT
TRBV11-2	-	TRBJ2-7	-	CASSLAISYEQYF	TGTGCCAGCAGCCTGGCCATCTCCTACGAGCAGTACTTC
TRBV27	TRBD2	TRBJ2-5	-	CASSLGGVGETQYF	TGTGCCAGCAGTTTAGGGGGGGTAGGAGAGACCCAGTACTTC
TRBV10-1	TRBD1	TRBJ1-5	-	CAKGAGQGKSQPQHF	TGCGCCAAAGGGGCAGGACAGGGCAAAAGTCAGCCCCAGCATTTT
TRBV2	-	TRBJ1-5	-	CASNQADSNQPQHF	TGTGCCAGCAACCAGGCTGATAGCAATCAGCCCCAGCATTTT
TRBV5-1	-	TRBJ1-2	-	CASSQRSREGYTF	TGCGCCAGCAGCCAAAGAAGTCGGGAGGGCTACACCTTC
TRBV5-5	-	TRBJ1-4	-	CASSSPGGGREKLFF	TGTGCCAGCAGCTCGCCGGGGGGCGGGCGGGAAAAACTGTTTTTT
TRBV3-1/TRBV3-2	-	TRBJ1-5	-	CASSRGGQPQHF	TGTGCCAGCAGCAGGGGTGGTCAGCCCCAGCATTTT
TRBV6-6	TRBD1	TRBJ2-7	-	CASCTGQGSAEQYF	TGTGCCAGCTGTACGGGACAGGGATCAGCCGAGCAGTACTTC
TRBV6-5	-	TRBJ2-1	-	CASSSGELVRGREQFF	TGTGCCAGCAGTTCAGGGGAATTGGTACGCGGTAGGGAGCAGTTCTTC
TRBV4-1	-	TRBJ2-3	-	CASSQRENTDTQYF	TGCGCCAGCAGCCAGCGGGAAAACACAGATACGCAGTATTTT
TRBV6-2/TRBV6-3	-	TRBJ1-1	-	CASSYVGGTEAFF	TGTGCCAGCAGTTACGTCGGGGGCACTGAAGCTTTCTTT
TRBV9	-	TRBJ1-2	-	CASSGRGGHLKNYGYTF	TGTGCCAGCAGCGGCCGGGGAGGGCATCTTAAAAACTATGGCTACACCTTC
TRBV27	TRBD1	TRBJ1-2	once	CASSHDSSGGEGYTF	TGTGCCAGCAGCCACGATTCATCAGGGGGCGAAGGCTACACCTTC
TRBV5-1	-	TRBJ2-1	-	CASSLVDGGDEQFF	TGCGCCAGCAGCTTGGTTGACGGCGGCGATGAGCAGTTCTTC
TRBV7-7	TRBD1	TRBJ1-3	-	CASTGGSNTIYF	TGTGCTAGCACAGGGGGGTCAAACACCATATATTTT
TRBV27	-	TRBJ1-6	-	CASMYDTSYNSPLHF	TGTGCCAGCATGTACGACACTTCCTATAATTCACCCCTCCACTTT
TRBV6-6	-	TRBJ1-1	-	CASTAGREDTEAFF	TGTGCCAGCACCGCAGGGCGTGAGGACACTGAAGCTTTCTTT
TRBV5-1	TRBD1	TRBJ1-4	-	CASSLAGTGEEKLFF	TGCGCCAGCAGCTTGGCCGGGACAGGGGAGGAAAAACTGTTTTTT
TRBV10-3	-	TRBJ1-1	-	CAISEVAFTEAFF	TGTGCCATCAGTGAGGTGGCTTTCACTGAAGCTTTCTTT
TRBV4-3	-	TRBJ1-5	-	CASSQDENQPQHF	TGCGCCAGCAGCCAAGATGAGAATCAGCCCCAGCATTTT
TRBV29-1	-	TRBJ1-4	-	CSAEGGGASEKLFF	TGCAGCGCCGAGGGCGGGGGCGCGAGTGAAAAACTGTTTTTT
TRBV7-2	TRBD1	TRBJ1-5	-	CASSYGQAYNQPQHF	TGTGCCAGCAGCTACGGACAGGCGTACAATCAGCCCCAGCATTTT
TRBV10-3	TRBD1	TRBJ1-1	-	CAISESQDRGPFF	TGTGCCATCAGTGAGTCCCAGGACAGGGGGCCTTTCTTT